Listed below are T cell receptor beta chains from one sample, sequenced in a study of shared T cell receptors in the human thymus. Libraries were prepared by immunoSEQ multiplex PCR; TCRdb keeps only in-frame clonotypes and omits some of them. The repertoire holds 500,000 to 750,000 clones, with 85% to 90% as singletons. This same sample was also part of a study on human thymus T cells.

The sample comprised thymocytes. These TCRs come from a boy under three years old with a congenital heart defect. CDR3s include the opening cysteine and the closing phenylalanine or tryptophan. The D gene is left open where the match is weak. Where a row states a size, it is once, few, many or the class of an expanded clone; other rows omit it.

length: 14; V: TRBV6-5; J: TRBJ2-5; D: TRBD2; size: .; CDR3: CASSRTSGQETQYF; DNA: TGTGCCAGCAGCCGGACTAGCGGACAAGAGACCCAGTACTTC
length: 14; V: TRBV28; J: TRBJ2-7; D: .; size: .; CDR3: CASSSARQALGQYF; DNA: TGTGCCAGCAGTTCCGCCCGACAGGCCCTGGGGCAGTACTTC
length: 17; V: TRBV4-2; J: TRBJ2-4; D: .; size: .; CDR3: CASSQDDRAGGKNIQYF; DNA: TGTGCCAGCAGCCAAGACGACCGGGCCGGGGGCAAAAACATTCAGTACTTC
length: 15; V: TRBV14; J: TRBJ2-3; D: .; size: .; CDR3: CASSQDNRGTDTQYF; DNA: TGTGCCAGCAGCCAAGATAACAGGGGCACAGATACGCAGTATTTT
length: 14; V: TRBV5-6; J: TRBJ2-2; D: .; size: .; CDR3: CASSLPSSAGELFF; DNA: TGTGCCAGCAGCTTGCCCTCTAGCGCCGGGGAGCTGTTTTTT
length: 17; V: TRBV19; J: TRBJ1-2; D: .; size: .; CDR3: CASRRWQGIGRRRGYTF; DNA: TGTGCCAGTAGGAGGTGGCAGGGGATTGGGCGGAGACGTGGCTACACCTTC
length: 14; V: TRBV7-9; J: TRBJ1-1; D: .; size: .; CDR3: CASSPAAKAGEAFF; DNA: TGTGCCAGCAGCCCAGCGGCGAAGGCGGGTGAAGCTTTCTTT
length: 14; V: TRBV27; J: TRBJ1-1; D: TRBD1; size: .; CDR3: CASRGGTGTTEAFF; DNA: TGTGCCAGCAGGGGAGGGACAGGGACCACTGAAGCTTTCTTT
length: 13; V: TRBV5-1; J: TRBJ2-3; D: TRBD2; size: .; CDR3: CASSLRLAGTQYF; DNA: TGCGCCAGCAGCTTGAGACTAGCTGGTACGCAGTATTTT
length: 14; V: TRBV4-2; J: TRBJ1-3; D: .; size: .; CDR3: CASSPPTGLNTIYF; DNA: TGTGCCAGCAGCCCCCCAACAGGGCTAAACACCATATATTTT
length: 15; V: TRBV11-3; J: TRBJ2-5; D: .; size: once; CDR3: CASSLHPDNQETQYF; DNA: TGTGCCAGCAGCCTGCACCCGGACAACCAAGAGACCCAGTACTTC
length: 14; V: TRBV14; J: TRBJ2-3; D: .; size: once; CDR3: CASSQTSTTDTQYF; DNA: TGTGCCAGCAGCCAGACTAGTACCACAGATACGCAGTATTTT
length: 16; V: TRBV28; J: TRBJ2-2; D: .; size: .; CDR3: CASGRRQRVKAGELFF; DNA: TGTGCCAGCGGTAGACGCCAGCGGGTGAAGGCCGGGGAGCTGTTTTTT
length: 17; V: TRBV30; J: TRBJ1-3; D: .; size: .; CDR3: CAWSGEGLLPSGNTIYF; DNA: TGTGCCTGGAGTGGGGAAGGACTGTTACCCTCTGGAAACACCATATATTTT
length: 15; V: TRBV4-3; J: TRBJ2-7; D: .; size: .; CDR3: CASSQGRVHSYEQYF; DNA: TGCGCCAGCAGCCAAGGGCGGGTTCACTCCTACGAGCAGTACTTC
length: 16; V: TRBV9; J: TRBJ2-3; D: TRBD1; size: .; CDR3: CASSARAGQGTDTQYF; DNA: TGTGCCAGCAGCGCACGGGCGGGACAGGGAACAGATACGCAGTATTTT
length: 14; V: TRBV19; J: TRBJ1-2; D: TRBD1; size: .; CDR3: CASSITGGDYGYTF; DNA: TGTGCCAGTAGTATAACAGGGGGCGACTATGGCTACACCTTC
length: 14; V: TRBV5-6; J: TRBJ2-2; D: TRBD2; size: .; CDR3: CASSPRLAGGELFF; DNA: TGTGCCAGCAGCCCTAGACTAGCGGGCGGGGAGCTGTTTTTT
length: 15; V: TRBV19; J: TRBJ2-1; D: .; size: .; CDR3: CASSPREKADNEQFF; DNA: TGTGCCAGTAGCCCTAGGGAAAAAGCGGACAATGAGCAGTTCTTC
length: 14; V: TRBV19; J: TRBJ2-1; D: TRBD1; size: .; CDR3: CASNGDRGYNEQFF; DNA: TGTGCCAGTAATGGGGACAGGGGCTACAATGAGCAGTTCTTC
length: 14; V: TRBV25-1; J: TRBJ1-2; D: .; size: .; CDR3: CASSDRIANYGYTF; DNA: TGTGCCAGCAGTGACAGGATTGCTAACTATGGCTACACCTTC
length: 16; V: TRBV28; J: TRBJ2-7; D: .; size: .; CDR3: CASSFRWGRQTYEQYF; DNA: TGTGCCAGCAGTTTCCGGTGGGGGAGGCAAACCTACGAGCAGTACTTC
length: 14; V: TRBV5-4; J: TRBJ2-7; D: .; size: once; CDR3: CASSPGQEGVEQYF; DNA: TGTGCCAGCAGCCCGGGCCAAGAAGGGGTCGAGCAGTACTTC
length: 17; V: TRBV4-1; J: TRBJ2-1; D: TRBD2; size: .; CDR3: CASSQDRRPSGSNEQFF; DNA: TGCGCCAGCAGCCAAGATAGGAGGCCTAGCGGGAGCAATGAGCAGTTCTTC
length: 15; V: TRBV5-4; J: TRBJ2-7; D: .; size: few; CDR3: CASSYRDTRALEQYF; DNA: TGTGCCAGCAGCTACCGGGACACCAGGGCTCTCGAGCAGTACTTC
length: 16; V: TRBV7-7; J: TRBJ1-5; D: TRBD1; size: few; CDR3: CASSRGTGAGSQPQHF; DNA: TGTGCTAGCAGCCGCGGGACAGGCGCAGGGTCTCAGCCCCAGCATTTT
length: 15; V: TRBV4-3; J: TRBJ2-7; D: TRBD2; size: .; CDR3: CASSPRTSGPYEQYF; DNA: TGCGCCAGCAGCCCCAGGACTAGCGGACCCTACGAGCAGTACTTC
length: 16; V: TRBV7-6; J: TRBJ2-1; D: .; size: .; CDR3: CASSLGSRPPYNEQFF; DNA: TGTGCCAGCAGCTTAGGTAGTCGCCCCCCTTACAATGAGCAGTTCTTC
length: 20; V: TRBV28; J: TRBJ2-2; D: .; size: .; CDR3: CASSRPDREARGGSTGELFF; DNA: TGTGCCAGCAGCCGACCGGACAGGGAGGCACGCGGCGGGAGCACCGGGGAGCTGTTTTTT
length: 14; V: TRBV18; J: TRBJ2-7; D: .; size: once; CDR3: CASSPQAGRDEQYF; DNA: TGTGCCAGCTCACCTCAAGCGGGCAGAGACGAGCAGTACTTC
length: 15; V: TRBV5-8; J: TRBJ1-2; D: .; size: .; CDR3: CASRWGGDSAYGYTF; DNA: TGTGCCAGCAGATGGGGCGGAGATTCGGCCTATGGCTACACCTTC
length: 18; V: TRBV7-2; J: TRBJ2-7; D: TRBD1; size: .; CDR3: CASSLLKRDGQGMYEQYF; DNA: TGTGCCAGCAGCTTACTAAAGAGAGACGGACAGGGAATGTACGAGCAGTACTTC
length: 18; V: TRBV7-9; J: TRBJ2-1; D: TRBD2; size: .; CDR3: CASSLGGLAGTSYNEQFF; DNA: TGTGCCAGCAGCTTAGGGGGACTAGCGGGAACGTCCTACAATGAGCAGTTCTTC
length: 16; V: TRBV28; J: TRBJ2-2; D: TRBD2; size: .; CDR3: CASSSASGRNTGELFF; DNA: TGTGCCAGCAGTTCAGCTAGCGGGAGGAACACCGGGGAGCTGTTTTTT
length: 18; V: TRBV4-3; J: TRBJ2-1; D: TRBD2; size: .; CDR3: CASSQVRILAGKFDEQFF; DNA: TGCGCCAGCAGCCAAGTGAGGATCCTAGCGGGAAAATTCGATGAGCAGTTCTTC
length: 13; V: TRBV6-5; J: TRBJ2-7; D: .; size: .; CDR3: CASSLRRDYEQYF; DNA: TGTGCCAGCAGTCTAAGAAGAGACTACGAGCAGTACTTC
length: 16; V: TRBV19; J: TRBJ2-7; D: TRBD1; size: .; CDR3: CASSSQRQGKTYEQYF; DNA: TGTGCCAGTAGTTCCCAAAGACAGGGGAAAACCTACGAGCAGTACTTC
length: 15; V: TRBV4-1; J: TRBJ1-2; D: .; size: .; CDR3: CASSQEVRNWYGYTF; DNA: TGCGCCAGCAGCCAAGAAGTCAGGAACTGGTATGGCTACACCTTC
length: 16; V: TRBV5-4; J: TRBJ2-3; D: TRBD1; size: .; CDR3: CASSPPDRATTDTQYF; DNA: TGTGCCAGCAGCCCGCCGGACAGGGCGACCACAGATACGCAGTATTTT
length: 15; V: TRBV5-1; J: TRBJ2-7; D: .; size: .; CDR3: CASSLDQRPSGEQYF; DNA: TGCGCCAGCAGCTTGGATCAGCGTCCCTCTGGCGAGCAGTACTTC
length: 17; V: TRBV5-1; J: TRBJ2-7; D: .; size: once; CDR3: CASSLEGDPGGAYEQYF; DNA: TGCGCCAGCAGCTTGGAGGGGGATCCGGGGGGCGCGTACGAGCAGTACTTC